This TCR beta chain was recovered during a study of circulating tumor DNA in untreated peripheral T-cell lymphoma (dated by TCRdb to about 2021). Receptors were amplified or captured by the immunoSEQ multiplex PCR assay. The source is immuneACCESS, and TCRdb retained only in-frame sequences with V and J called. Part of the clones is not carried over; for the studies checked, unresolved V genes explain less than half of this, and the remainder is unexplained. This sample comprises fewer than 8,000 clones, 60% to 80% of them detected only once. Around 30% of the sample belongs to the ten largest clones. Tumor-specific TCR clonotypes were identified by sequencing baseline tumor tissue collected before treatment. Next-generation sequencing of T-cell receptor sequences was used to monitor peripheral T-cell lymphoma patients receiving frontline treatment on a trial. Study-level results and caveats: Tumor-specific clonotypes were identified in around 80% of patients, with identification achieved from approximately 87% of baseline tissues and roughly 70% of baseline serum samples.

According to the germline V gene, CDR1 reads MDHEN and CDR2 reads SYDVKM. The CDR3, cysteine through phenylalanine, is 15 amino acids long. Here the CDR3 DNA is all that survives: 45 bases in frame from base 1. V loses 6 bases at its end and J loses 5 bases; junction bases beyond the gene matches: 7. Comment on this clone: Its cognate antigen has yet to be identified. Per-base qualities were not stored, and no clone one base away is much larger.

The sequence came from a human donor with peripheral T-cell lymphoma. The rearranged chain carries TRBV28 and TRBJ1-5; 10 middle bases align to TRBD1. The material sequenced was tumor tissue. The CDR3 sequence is CASRRDRGFDQPQHF. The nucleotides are TGTGCCAGCAGGCGGGACAGGGGCTTTGATCAGCCCCAGCATTTT.